This T cell receptor (beta chain) was captured in a study of graft-versus-host responses after intestinal transplantation. J gave up 4 bases and V 3 bases, and 14 bases lay outside the gene matches. The germline gives CDR1 SQVTM, CDR2 ANQGSEA. This CDR3 is built from 19 residues. Libraries were prepared by immunoSEQ multiplex PCR; TCRdb keeps only in-frame clonotypes and omits some of them. The sample has about 45,000 clones; roughly 91% are singletons. The sample in question was PBMCs, obtained 524 days after transplant. The receptor was derived from a human patient who received an intestinal transplant, so some T cells may come from the graft donor. The rearrangement joins TRBV29-1 to TRBJ2-1; 14 nucleotides match TRBD2. The CDR3 reads CSVEAGGTSGRIVYNEQFF. The CDR3 DNA sequence: TGCAGCGTTGAGGCGGGGGGGACTAGCGGGAGAATAGTGTACAATGAGCAGTTCTTC.